The clone carrying this TCR beta chain was counted a few times. The TCR beta CDR3 regions underwent amplification using RNA transcripts as the source. TCR CDR3 underwent first-round RT-PCR with the HTBI primer set. From the multiplex PCR reads, TCRdb called clonotypes with MiXCR, one entry per CDR3 protein. Of approximately 700,000 distinct CDR3 sequences in the sample, over 15% were seen once. The CDR3 has 14 amino acids. CDR1 SEHNR and CDR2 FQNEAQ come from the germline V gene (reference sequence). Losses at the gene ends were 5 bases for V and 5 bases for J; bases not matched to a gene: 7. This sample was included in a study of T cells in Graves' hyperthyroidism and ophthalmopathy. Exclusion of a patient resulted from uncontrolled infection, other autoimmune disease, pregnancy or lactation.

The chain is built from TRBV7-9 and TRBJ2-7, with 9 bases identical to TRBD2. What was sequenced was blood. The clonotype comes from a man younger than 35 with Graves' hyperthyroidism. CDR3 in amino acids: CASSPSGKVDEQYF. The DNA of the CDR3 is TGTGCCAGCAGCCCTAGCGGGAAGGTCGACGAGCAGTACTTC.